A selection of T cell receptor beta chains follows, all from one sample in a study of blood T cell repertoires in COVID-19. Repertoires were generated with immunoSEQ multiplex PCR, while TCRdb's copy carries only in-frame clones and drops some. The sample consists of fewer than 300,000 clones, 82% of them appearing once. Sequencing was carried out using peripheral blood. Source of these receptors: a woman younger than 35 with acute or convalescent COVID-19. Both conserved end residues are part of each CDR3. Fields, in order: V gene, D gene, J gene, CDR3 protein. A D gene is named only where the DNA matches it firmly.

TRBV12-5,.,TRBJ1-1,CASGLVQGSEAFF
TRBV7-2,.,TRBJ1-6,CASSSKSTGTKFSPLHF
TRBV27,.,TRBJ1-1,CASSFSGNTEAFF
TRBV25-1,TRBD2,TRBJ2-1,CASSEVSGRVAEQFF
TRBV6-4,TRBD1,TRBJ2-1,CASSEGQGANEQFF
TRBV18,TRBD1,TRBJ1-1,CASSRGQGSANTEAFF
TRBV7-2,TRBD2,TRBJ2-3,CASATRGGSGDTQYF
TRBV6-4,.,TRBJ1-2,CASSDLGTLGGYTF
TRBV27,TRBD2,TRBJ2-1,CASTDSGRANEQFF
TRBV3-1/TRBV3-2,TRBD1,TRBJ2-7,CASSPGQRLSYEQYF
TRBV10-2,TRBD1,TRBJ2-3,CASRGQGPDTQYF
TRBV14,TRBD1,TRBJ1-1,CASSQDLGTANTEAFF
TRBV7-2,TRBD1,TRBJ1-5,CASSPKGTVNNQPQHF
TRBV11-2,.,TRBJ2-7,CASSLVSSSSLEQYF
TRBV11-2,.,TRBJ2-1,CASSLTGNGGDEQFF
TRBV3-1/TRBV3-2,TRBD2,TRBJ2-1,CASSQGLAGGYEQFF
TRBV7-2,.,TRBJ2-1,CASSLGLARKYNEQFF
TRBV4-1,.,TRBJ1-2,CASSQDSRVLGYTF
TRBV7-8,TRBD2,TRBJ2-7,CASSRARTSGSSSYEQYF
TRBV7-6,.,TRBJ2-2,CASSLGGTRELFF
TRBV4-3,.,TRBJ1-2,CASSQVHGGNNYGYTF
TRBV19,.,TRBJ2-1,CASSIDRAATYNEQFF
TRBV29-1,TRBD2,TRBJ2-5,CSVQLSGSGVRETQYF
TRBV1,.,TRBJ2-5,CTSTSDGREETQYF
TRBV4-1,.,TRBJ1-2,CASSQERYQGYGYTF
TRBV7-2,.,TRBJ1-3,CASSFDRSSGNTIYF
TRBV3-1/TRBV3-2,.,TRBJ1-3,CASSQERGGSSGNTIYF
TRBV27,TRBD2,TRBJ2-1,CASSPGVLAGVMYNEQFF
TRBV25-1,TRBD1,TRBJ1-1,CASRTGLTEAFF
TRBV5-1,TRBD1,TRBJ2-7,CASSLTAGGGEQYF
TRBV18,TRBD2,TRBJ2-1,CASSPTREVGHEQFF
TRBV9,TRBD1,TRBJ1-6,CASSATGTGTSPLHF
TRBV5-1,TRBD2,TRBJ2-1,CASSFSSGEYNEQFF
TRBV5-1,.,TRBJ1-5,CASSLSGGQPQHF
TRBV18,.,TRBJ1-3,CASSPIRTISGNTIYF
TRBV11-2,.,TRBJ2-7,CASSLATGQTYEQYF
TRBV27,TRBD2,TRBJ2-1,CASGTRLAGGPKYNEQFF
TRBV12-3/TRBV12-4,TRBD1,TRBJ2-2,CAGGQGASGELFF
TRBV7-2,TRBD2,TRBJ2-5,CASSLRLASGRRETQYF
TRBV10-1,.,TRBJ1-3,CASSEGRGATSGNTIYF
TRBV7-9,.,TRBJ1-2,CASSLLSSGGYTF
TRBV9,.,TRBJ1-2,CASSVDQGVNYGYTF
TRBV7-2,TRBD2,TRBJ2-5,CASSPTGTRKETQYF
TRBV7-2,.,TRBJ1-5,CASSSGYNQPQHF
TRBV7-2,TRBD2,TRBJ2-3,CASSPGTSADTQYF